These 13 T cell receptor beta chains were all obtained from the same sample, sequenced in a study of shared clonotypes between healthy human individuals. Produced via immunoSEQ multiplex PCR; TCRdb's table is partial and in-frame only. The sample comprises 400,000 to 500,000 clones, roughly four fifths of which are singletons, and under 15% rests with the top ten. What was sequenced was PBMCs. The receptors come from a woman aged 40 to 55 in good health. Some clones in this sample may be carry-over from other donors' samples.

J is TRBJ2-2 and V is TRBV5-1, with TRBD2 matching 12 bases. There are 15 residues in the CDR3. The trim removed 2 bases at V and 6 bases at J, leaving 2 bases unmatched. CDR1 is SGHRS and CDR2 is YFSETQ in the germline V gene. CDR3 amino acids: CASSLLAGGSGELFF. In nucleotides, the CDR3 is TGCGCCAGCAGCTTACTAGCGGGAGGCTCCGGGGAGCTGTTTTTT.

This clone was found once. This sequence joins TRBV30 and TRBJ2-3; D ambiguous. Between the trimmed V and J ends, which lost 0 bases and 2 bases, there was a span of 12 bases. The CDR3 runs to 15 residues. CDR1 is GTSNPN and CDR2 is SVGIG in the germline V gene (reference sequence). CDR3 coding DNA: TGTGCCTGGAGTGTATCGCTAAGAATCACAGATACGCAGTATTTT. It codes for CAWSVSLRITDTQYF.

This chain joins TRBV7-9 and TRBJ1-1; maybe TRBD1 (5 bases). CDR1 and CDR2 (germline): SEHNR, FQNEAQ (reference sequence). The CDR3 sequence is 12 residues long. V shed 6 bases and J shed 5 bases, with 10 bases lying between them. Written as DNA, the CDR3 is TGTGCCAGCAGTTCAGGGTGGACTGAAGCTTTCTTT. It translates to CASSSGWTEAFF.

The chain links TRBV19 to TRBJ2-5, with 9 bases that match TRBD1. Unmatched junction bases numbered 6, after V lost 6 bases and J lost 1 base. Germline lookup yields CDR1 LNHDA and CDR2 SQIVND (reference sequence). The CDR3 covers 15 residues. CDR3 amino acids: CASRSTGGPQETQYF. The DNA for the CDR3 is TGTGCCAGTAGGAGCACAGGGGGCCCCCAAGAGACCCAGTACTTC.

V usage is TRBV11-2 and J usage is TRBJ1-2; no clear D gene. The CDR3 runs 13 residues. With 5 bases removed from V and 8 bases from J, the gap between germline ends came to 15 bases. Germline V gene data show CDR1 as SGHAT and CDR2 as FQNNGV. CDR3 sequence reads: CASSPSREGGYTF. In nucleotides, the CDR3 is TGTGCCAGCAGCCCCAGCCGGGAGGGCGGCTACACCTTC.

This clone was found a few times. The CDR3 reads CASSRGGNNYGYTF. CDR3 nucleotide sequence: TGTGCCAGCAGCCGAGGGGGGAATAACTATGGCTACACCTTC. V is TRBV11-2 and J is TRBJ1-2; D is perhaps TRBD1 (6 bases). Germline-derived CDR1 and CDR2 are SGHAT and FQNNGV. V was shortened by 5 bases and J by 1 base, with 11 bases between the two germline ends. The CDR3 contains 14 residues.

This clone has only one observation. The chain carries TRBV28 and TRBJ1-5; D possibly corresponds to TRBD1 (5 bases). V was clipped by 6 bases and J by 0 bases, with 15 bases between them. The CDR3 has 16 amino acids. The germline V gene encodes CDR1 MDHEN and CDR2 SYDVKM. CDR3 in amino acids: CASRTHTGYSNQPQHF. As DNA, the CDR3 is TGTGCCAGCAGGACACACACAGGATATAGCAATCAGCCCCAGCATTTT.

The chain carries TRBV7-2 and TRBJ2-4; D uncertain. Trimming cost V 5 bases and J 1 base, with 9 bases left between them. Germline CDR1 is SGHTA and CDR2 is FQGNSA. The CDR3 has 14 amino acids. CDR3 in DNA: TGTGCCAGCAGCACCGGGCCGGCCAAAAACATTCAGTACTTC. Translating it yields CASSTGPAKNIQYF.

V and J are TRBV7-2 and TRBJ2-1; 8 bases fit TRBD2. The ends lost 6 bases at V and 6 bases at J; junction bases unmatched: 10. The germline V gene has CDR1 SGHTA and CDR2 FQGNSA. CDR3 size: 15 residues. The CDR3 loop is CASSYRREVPNEQFF. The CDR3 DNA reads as TGTGCCAGCAGTTACAGGCGGGAGGTTCCCAATGAGCAGTTCTTC. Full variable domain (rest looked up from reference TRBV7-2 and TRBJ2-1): GAGVSQSPSNKVTEKGKDVELRCDPISGHTALYWYRQSLGQGLEFLIYFQGNSAPDKSGLPSDRFSAERTGGSVSTLTIQRTQQEDSAVYLCASSYRREVPNEQFFGPGTRLTVL.

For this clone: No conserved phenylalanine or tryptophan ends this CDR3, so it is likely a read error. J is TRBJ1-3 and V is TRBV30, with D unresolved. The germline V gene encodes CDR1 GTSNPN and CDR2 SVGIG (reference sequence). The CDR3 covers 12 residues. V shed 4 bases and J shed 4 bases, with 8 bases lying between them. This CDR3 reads CAWNPSGNTIYL. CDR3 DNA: TGTGCCTGGAACCCAAGCGGAAACACCATATATCTT.

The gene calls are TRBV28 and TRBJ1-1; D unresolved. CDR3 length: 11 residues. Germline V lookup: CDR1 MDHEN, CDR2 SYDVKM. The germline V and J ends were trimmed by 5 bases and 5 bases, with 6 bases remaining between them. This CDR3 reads CASSPRTEAFF. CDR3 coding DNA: TGTGCCAGCAGTCCAAGGACTGAAGCTTTCTTT.

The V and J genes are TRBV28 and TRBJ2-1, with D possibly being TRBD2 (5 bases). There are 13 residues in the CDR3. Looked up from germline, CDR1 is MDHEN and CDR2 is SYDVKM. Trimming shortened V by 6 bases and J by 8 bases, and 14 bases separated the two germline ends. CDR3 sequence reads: CASSQTSIHEQFF. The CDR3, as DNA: TGTGCCAGCAGCCAAACTAGTATCCATGAGCAGTTCTTC.

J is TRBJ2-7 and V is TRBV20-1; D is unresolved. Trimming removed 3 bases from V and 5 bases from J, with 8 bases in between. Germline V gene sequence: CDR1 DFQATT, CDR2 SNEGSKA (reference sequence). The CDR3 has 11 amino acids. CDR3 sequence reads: CSASEVDEQYF. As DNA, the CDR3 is TGCAGTGCTAGTGAGGTTGACGAGCAGTACTTC.